The clone carrying this TCR beta chain appeared a few times. This sample was included in a study of blood T cell repertoires in COVID-19. About the study: COVID-19 samples, acute and convalescent, were from the United States, Italy and Spain. T cells, B-cell-depleted T cells, or PBMCs provided the cDNA or gDNA that served as material.

The germline V gene has CDR1 KGHSH and CDR2 LQKENI. The CDR3 runs to 13 residues. V lost 3 bases and J lost 7, with 10 bases in between. In the source study's methods: It was from reference gene primer amplification that nucleated cell counts were estimated. Produced via immunoSEQ multiplex PCR; TCRdb's table is partial and in-frame only. V, J and clone size were drawn from that table, and D and trimming were deduced from the DNA. The sample records approximately 260,000 clones, roughly 87% being singletons. This chain joins TRBV18 and TRBJ1-5; a possible D gene is TRBD1 (6 bases). Material: peripheral blood. The receptor comes from a man aged 60 to 69 who had recovered from COVID-19. The CDR3 DNA sequence: TGTGCCAGCTCACCGGACAGAGGACAGCCCCAGCATTTT. The encoded protein is CASSPDRGQPQHF. Full variable domain (missing parts from reference TRBV18 and TRBJ1-5): NAGVMQNPRHLVRRRGQEARLRCSPMKGHSHVYWYRQLPEEGLKFMVYLQKENIIDESGMPKERFSAEFPKEGPSILRIQQVVRGDSAAYFCASSPDRGQPQHFGDGTRLSIL.